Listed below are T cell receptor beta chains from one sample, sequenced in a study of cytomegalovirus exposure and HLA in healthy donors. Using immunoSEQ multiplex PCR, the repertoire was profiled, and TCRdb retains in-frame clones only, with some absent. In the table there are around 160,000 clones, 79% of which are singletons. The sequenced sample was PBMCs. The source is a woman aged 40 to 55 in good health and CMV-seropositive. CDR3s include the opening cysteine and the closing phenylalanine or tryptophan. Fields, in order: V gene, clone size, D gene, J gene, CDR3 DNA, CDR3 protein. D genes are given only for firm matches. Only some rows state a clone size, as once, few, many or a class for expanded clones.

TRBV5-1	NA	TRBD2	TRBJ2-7	TGCGCCAGCAGCTTGGGACTAGCGACGTACGAGCAGTACTTC	CASSLGLATYEQYF
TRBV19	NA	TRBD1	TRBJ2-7	TGTGCCAGTTCTATCTCCGGGACAGGGGGCGTCGAGCAGTACTTC	CASSISGTGGVEQYF
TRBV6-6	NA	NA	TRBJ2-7	TGTGCCAGCAGTTACCCGGGCAGGGTCTACGAGCAGTACTTC	CASSYPGRVYEQYF
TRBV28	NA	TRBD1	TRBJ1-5	TGTGCCAGCAAGAGACAGGGGCCCAATCAGCCCCAGCATTTT	CASKRQGPNQPQHF
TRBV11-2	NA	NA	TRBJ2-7	TGTGCCAGCAGCTTATATTTACTAAGCTACGAGCAGTACTTC	CASSLYLLSYEQYF
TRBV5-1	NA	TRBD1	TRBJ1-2	TGCGCCAGCAGCGCAGGGACAGCCAATGTAGACTACACCTTC	CASSAGTANVDYTF
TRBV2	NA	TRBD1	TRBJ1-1	TGTGCCAGCAGTACCTTCCGGACAGGGGGGAACACTGAAGCTTTCTTT	CASSTFRTGGNTEAFF
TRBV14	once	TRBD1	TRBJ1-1	TGTGCCAGCAGCCAAGGCCCGGACAGGGTAGGGCAGGCTTTCTTT	CASSQGPDRVGQAFF
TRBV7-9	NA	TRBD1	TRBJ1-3	TGTTCCAGCAGCCCACGACAGGGTGGTTTTGGAAACACCATATATTTT	CSSSPRQGGFGNTIYF
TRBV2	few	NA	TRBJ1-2	TGTGCCAGCCGATCAGGGATCTTCGGCTATGGCTACACCTTC	CASRSGIFGYGYTF
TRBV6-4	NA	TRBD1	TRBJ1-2	TGTGCCAGCAGTGACCCCGGACAGGGGGCATACGGCTACACCTTC	CASSDPGQGAYGYTF